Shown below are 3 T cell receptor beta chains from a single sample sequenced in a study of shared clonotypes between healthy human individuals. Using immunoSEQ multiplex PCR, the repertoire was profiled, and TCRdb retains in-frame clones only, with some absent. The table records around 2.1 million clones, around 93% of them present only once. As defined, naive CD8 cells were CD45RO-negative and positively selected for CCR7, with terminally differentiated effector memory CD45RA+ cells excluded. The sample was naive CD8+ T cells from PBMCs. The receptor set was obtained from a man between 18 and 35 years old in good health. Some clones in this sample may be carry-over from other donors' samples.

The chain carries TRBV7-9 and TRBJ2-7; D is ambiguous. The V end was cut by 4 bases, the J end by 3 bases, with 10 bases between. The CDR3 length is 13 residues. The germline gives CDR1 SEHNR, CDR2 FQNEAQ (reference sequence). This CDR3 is CASSSPWGYEQYF. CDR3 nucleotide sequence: TGTGCCAGCAGCTCCCCCTGGGGCTACGAGCAGTACTTC.

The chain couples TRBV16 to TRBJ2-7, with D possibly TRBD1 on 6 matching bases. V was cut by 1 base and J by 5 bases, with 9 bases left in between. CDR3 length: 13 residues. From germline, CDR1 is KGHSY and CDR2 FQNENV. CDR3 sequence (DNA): TGTGCCAGCAGCCAATTCTCAGGGGACGAGCAGTACTTC. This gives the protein CASSQFSGDEQYF.

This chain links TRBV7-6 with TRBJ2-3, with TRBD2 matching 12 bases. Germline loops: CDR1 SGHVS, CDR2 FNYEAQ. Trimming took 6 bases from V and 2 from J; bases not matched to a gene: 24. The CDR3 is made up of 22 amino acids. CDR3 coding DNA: TGTGCCAGCAGTCTAGTCTTAGGAGAACGATTGGCTAGCGGGAGGGACACAGATACGCAGTATTTT. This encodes CASSLVLGERLASGRDTDTQYF.